The present T cell receptor beta chain was sequenced within a study of identical twins (dated by TCRdb to the mid-2010s). Regarding the study in general: The study deep-sequenced TCR alpha and beta repertoires from monozygotic twins, unrelated adults of various ages and cord blood to test whether fetal clonotypes persist. To rule out contamination, the twin experiments were replicated at different times with different library preparation protocols.

All donors were healthy Caucasians. The study also sequenced three unrelated non-twin adults: a male aged 18 to 30, a male aged 50 to 59 and a female aged 50 to 59. Using Miltenyi CD45RO+ enrichment and human naive T-cell isolation kits, memory (CD45RO+) and naive T cells were isolated from PBMC. Taken from the germline V gene, the CDR1 and CDR2 loops are MNHEY and SVGAGI. The junction carries 14 bases between V and J, which are trimmed by 2 bases and 7 bases respectively. The CDR3 numbers 15 residues from cysteine through phenylalanine. The entry retains the CDR3 DNA only, 45 bases that are in frame from base 1. Library preparation was by 5' RACE. Reads for this sample came from an Illumina HiSeq 2000. Template switching added a universal primer binding site, and the final cDNA carried a unique molecular identifier that allowed TCR cDNA molecules to be counted accurately. First-strand cDNA for TCR alpha and beta chains was synthesized from specific primers in the conserved constant-segment region. Each cDNA library was double barcoded, with a SMART-Mk sample barcode plus Illumina barcodes, to control for contamination. Two successive PCR steps introduced TruSeq adapter sequences along with Illumina sample barcodes. Sequencing of the TCR alpha and beta cDNA libraries was done on the Illumina HiSeq platform using custom primers. The published analysis was carried out like this. MiGEC processed the raw reads to extract unique molecular identifiers, while MiXCR was used to determine the CDR3 positions. Recombination models were inferred per individual with the repgenHMM and IGoR tools using an EM algorithm. The analysis of shared clonotypes was done with the tcR package in R, with sharing normalized by the product of cloneset sizes. To study raw recombination free of thymic and clonal selection effects, out-of-frame nonproductive sequences were analyzed. Using fastp at Q25 and MiXCR, TCRdb reprocessed the public reads and kept productive beta chains. Entries are consolidated by CDR3 protein sequence, retaining the most common genes and DNA. V and J calls and clone size were set by TCRdb, not the authors. This sample is represented by 400,000 to 500,000 distinct CDR3 sequences; about a fifth of them were singletons. 12% of the sample rests with the top ten.

The full study reports these points: Compared with coincidental sharing between unrelated individuals, an excess of low generation-probability sequences was observed among out-of-frame TCR alpha sequences shared between twins. Zero-insertion analyses could be partly confounded by invariant T cells such as MAIT and iNKT, although diverse VJ usage argued against such confounding for most clonotypes. The excess sharing between twins in beta out-of-frame sequences was weaker because fewer shared sequences reduced the signal-to-noise ratio. Conclusions relied on cross-sectional statistical analysis, since the same donors could not be followed over many years. Fewer insertions were carried by abundant cord blood beta clonotypes; a weaker similar trend was observed in young adult naive repertoires, while no such trend was observed in memory repertoires. In monozygotic twins, out-of-frame TCR alpha sharing was systematically underestimated by recombination models, although the models agreed with sharing between unrelated individuals.

This clonotype has a handful of counts. There is no known antigen for this receptor. Base-call qualities are not available, and no considerably larger clone is one nucleotide away. The sequence joins TRBV6-5 to TRBJ2-2, with a tentative D gene TRBD1 over 5 matching bases. This receptor was obtained from a man aged 50-59 years in good health. The sample comprised naive T cells sorted from blood. The cell subset or site tag for this specimen amounts to: cells isolated with a human naive T-cell isolation kit. The bases are TGTGCCAGCAGTTACGTGTCAGGGAAGGTCGGGGAGCTGTTTTTT. Its protein reads: CASSYVSGKVGELFF.